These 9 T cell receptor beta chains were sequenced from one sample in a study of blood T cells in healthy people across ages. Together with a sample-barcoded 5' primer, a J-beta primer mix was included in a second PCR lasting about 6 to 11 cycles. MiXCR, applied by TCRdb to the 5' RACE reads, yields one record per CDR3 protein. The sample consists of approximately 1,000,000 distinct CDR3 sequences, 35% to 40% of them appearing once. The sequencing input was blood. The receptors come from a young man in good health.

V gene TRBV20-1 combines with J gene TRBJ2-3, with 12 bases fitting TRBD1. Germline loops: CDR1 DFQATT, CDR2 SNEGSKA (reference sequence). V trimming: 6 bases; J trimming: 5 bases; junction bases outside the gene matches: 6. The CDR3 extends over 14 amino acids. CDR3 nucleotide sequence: TGCAGTGCCGCTGGGACAGGGGGCAAAGATACGCAGTATTTT. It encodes CSAAGTGGKDTQYF.

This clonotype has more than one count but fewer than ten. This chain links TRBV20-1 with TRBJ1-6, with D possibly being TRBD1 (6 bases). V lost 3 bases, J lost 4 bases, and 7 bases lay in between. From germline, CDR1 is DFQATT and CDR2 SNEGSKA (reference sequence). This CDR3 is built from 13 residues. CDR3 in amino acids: CSASGQYNSPLHF. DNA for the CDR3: TGCAGTGCTAGTGGACAGTATAATTCACCCCTCCACTTT.

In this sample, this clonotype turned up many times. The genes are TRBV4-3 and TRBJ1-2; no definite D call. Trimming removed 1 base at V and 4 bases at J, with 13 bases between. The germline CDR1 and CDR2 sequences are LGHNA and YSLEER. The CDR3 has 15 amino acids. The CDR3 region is CASSQAVGFSYGYTF. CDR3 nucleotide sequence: TGCGCCAGCAGCCAAGCAGTCGGGTTTAGCTATGGCTACACCTTC.

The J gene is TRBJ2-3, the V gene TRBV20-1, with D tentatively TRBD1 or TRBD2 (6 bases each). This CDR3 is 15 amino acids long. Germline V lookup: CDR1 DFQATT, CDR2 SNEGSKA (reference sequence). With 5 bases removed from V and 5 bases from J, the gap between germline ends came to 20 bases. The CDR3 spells CSARRGSGPRDTQYF. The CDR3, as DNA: TGCAGTGCTCGCAGGGGTAGCGGTCCAAGAGATACGCAGTATTTT.

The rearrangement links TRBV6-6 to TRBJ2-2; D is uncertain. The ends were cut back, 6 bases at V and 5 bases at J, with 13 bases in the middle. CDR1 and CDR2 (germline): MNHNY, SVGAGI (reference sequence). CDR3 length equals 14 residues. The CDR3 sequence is CASSLRAVTGELFF. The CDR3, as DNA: TGTGCCAGCAGCCTCCGGGCTGTGACCGGGGAGCTGTTTTTT.

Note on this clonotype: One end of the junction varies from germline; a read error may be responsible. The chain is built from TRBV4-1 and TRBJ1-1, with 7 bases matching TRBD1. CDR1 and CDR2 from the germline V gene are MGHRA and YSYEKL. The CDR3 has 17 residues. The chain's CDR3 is CASSQDPQGGGNTEAFF. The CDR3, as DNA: TGTGCCAGCAGCCAAGACCCCCAGGGGGGAGGAAACACTGAAGCTTTCTTT.

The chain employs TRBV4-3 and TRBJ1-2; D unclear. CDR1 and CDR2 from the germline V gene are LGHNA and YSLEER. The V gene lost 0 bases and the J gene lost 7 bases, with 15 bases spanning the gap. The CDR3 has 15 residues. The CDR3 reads CASSQDISAVSGYTF. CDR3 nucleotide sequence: TGCGCCAGCAGCCAAGATATAAGTGCCGTCTCTGGCTACACCTTC.

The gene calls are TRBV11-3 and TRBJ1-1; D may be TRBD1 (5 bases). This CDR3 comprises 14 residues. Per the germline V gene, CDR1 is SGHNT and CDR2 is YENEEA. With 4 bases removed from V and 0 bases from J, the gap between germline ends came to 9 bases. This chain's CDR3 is CASSSPGLNTEAFF. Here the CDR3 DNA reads TGTGCCAGCAGCTCTCCGGGACTGAACACTGAAGCTTTCTTT.

Here the CDR3 reads CSVETGETQYF. The CDR3 region has the DNA TGCAGCGTTGAAACGGGGGAGACCCAGTACTTC. The chain has TRBV29-1 and TRBJ2-5; tentatively, D is TRBD2 (5 bases). This CDR3 has 11 residues. Germline V gene sequence: CDR1 SQVTM, CDR2 ANQGSEA. Trimming cost V 2 bases and J 5 bases, with 6 bases left between them.